Each of the 4 T cell receptor beta chains below was sequenced from the same sample in a study of T cell repertoires in cytomegalovirus infection. These receptors lack a known antigen. TCRdb passed the reads through MiXCR, listing each CDR3 protein once. The sample holds fewer than 650,000 distinct CDR3 sequences; 35% to 50% are singletons and the top ten take 48%. Sequences were derived from cultured PBMCs, sampled from culture after CMV antigen stimulation. The receptors derive from a human donor in good health (CMV status not recorded). Some clones in this sample may be carry-over from other donors' samples.

V and J are TRBV12-3 or TRBV12-4 and TRBJ2-7; no definite D call. CDR3 size: 12 residues. V was shortened by 3 bases and J by 7 bases, with 10 bases between the two germline ends. The DNA for the CDR3 is TGTGCCAGCAGTTTCTTAGGGAAGGAGCAGTACTTC. Its translation: CASSFLGKEQYF.

The chain couples TRBV7-9 to TRBJ2-7; D unclear. The V end was cut by 5 bases, the J end by 3 bases, with 8 bases between. This CDR3 is 12 amino acids long. Germline V gene sequence: CDR1 SEHNR, CDR2 FQNEAQ (reference sequence). The CDR3 loop reads CASSPARYEQYF. CDR3 DNA sequence: TGTGCCAGCAGCCCCGCCCGCTACGAGCAGTACTTC.

This rearrangement joins TRBV7-4 to TRBJ2-1, with 12 nucleotides matching TRBD2. Looked up from germline, CDR1 is SGHVT and CDR2 is SQSDAQ. V lost 5 bases, J lost 6 bases, and 11 bases stayed unmatched. This CDR3 is 17 amino acids long. The DNA for the CDR3 is TGTGCCAGCAGCCCACCCGGGCTAGCGGGAGGGATCAATGAGCAGTTCTTC. It codes for CASSPPGLAGGINEQFF.

The chain uses TRBV7-2 and TRBJ1-2, with D unresolved. The CDR3 totals 14 residues. Trimming left V 5 bases short and J 3 bases short, with 13 bases between. Germline V gene lookup returns CDR1 SGHTA and CDR2 FQGNSA. For the CDR3, the DNA is TGTGCCAGCAGCCGTCATGGGTCCGACTATGGCTACACCTTC. It is translated as CASSRHGSDYGYTF.